This entry concerns a single T cell receptor (beta chain). What it binds is not known. The data belong to a study of T cells in Graves' hyperthyroidism and ophthalmopathy. Study summary: Initial diagnosis, before any treatment, was when peripheral blood was collected.

This CDR3 has 13 residues. Germline V lookup: CDR1 SGHRS, CDR2 YFSETQ. Deletions cut 10 bases from V and 3 bases from J, with 17 bases between. Notes on the study in general: Researchers report that a 13 V-J model separated ophthalmopathy from stable hyperthyroidism.

With duration under 3 months, ophthalmopathy was active: Clinical Activity Score at least 3, NOSPECS at least 4. Reasons for excluding patients were uncontrolled infection, other autoimmune disease, pregnancy or lactation. RNA transcripts provided the source from which TCR beta CDR3 regions were amplified. Researchers ran a first-round RT-PCR on the TCR CDR3 using the HTBI primer set. TCRdb itself ran the multiplex PCR reads through MiXCR, one entry per CDR3 protein. The sample consists of 490,000 or so distinct CDR3 sequences, 15% to 20% of them appearing once. V is TRBV5-1 and J is TRBJ2-7, with D perhaps matching TRBD1 (6 bases). Sample: blood. The receptor was derived from a man between 35 and 55 years old with Graves' ophthalmopathy. DNA for the CDR3: TGCGCCGCGGCCCCGGGACAACTCTACGAGCAGTACTTC. Translated: CAAAPGQLYEQYF.